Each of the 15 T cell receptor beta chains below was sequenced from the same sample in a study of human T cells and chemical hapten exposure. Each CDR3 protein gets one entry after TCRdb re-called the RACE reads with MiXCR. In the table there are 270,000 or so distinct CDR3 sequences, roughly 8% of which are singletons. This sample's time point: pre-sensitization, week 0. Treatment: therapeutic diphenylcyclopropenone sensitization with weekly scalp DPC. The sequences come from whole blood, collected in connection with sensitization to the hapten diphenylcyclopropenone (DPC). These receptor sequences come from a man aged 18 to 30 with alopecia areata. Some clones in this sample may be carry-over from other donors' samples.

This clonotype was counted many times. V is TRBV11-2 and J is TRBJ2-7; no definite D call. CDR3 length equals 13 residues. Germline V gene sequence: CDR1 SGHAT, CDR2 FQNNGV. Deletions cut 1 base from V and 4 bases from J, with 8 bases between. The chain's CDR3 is CASSLGEVYEQYF. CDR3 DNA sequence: TGTGCCAGCAGCTTAGGCGAGGTATACGAGCAGTACTTC. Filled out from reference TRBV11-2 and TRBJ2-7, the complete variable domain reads EAGVAQSPRYKIIEKRQSVAFWCNPISGHATLYWYQQILGQGPKLLIQFQNNGVVDDSQLPKDRFSAERLKGVDSTLKIQPAKLEDSAVYLCASSLGEVYEQYFGPGTRLTVT.

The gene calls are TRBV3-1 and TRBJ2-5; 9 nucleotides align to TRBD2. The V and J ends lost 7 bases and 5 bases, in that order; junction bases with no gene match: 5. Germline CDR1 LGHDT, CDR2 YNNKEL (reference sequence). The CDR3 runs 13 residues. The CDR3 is CASTGLAEETQYF. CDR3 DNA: TGTGCCAGCACGGGACTAGCAGAGGAGACCCAGTACTTC.

CDR3 sequence: CASSLGLGPETQYF. CDR3 sequence (DNA): TGTGCCAGCAGCTTAGGTTTGGGTCCAGAGACCCAGTACTTC. The gene calls are TRBV7-9 and TRBJ2-5, with no clear D. The CDR3 contains 14 residues. V lost 1 base, J lost 4 bases, and 10 bases lay in between. Germline CDR1 SEHNR, CDR2 FQNEAQ (reference sequence).

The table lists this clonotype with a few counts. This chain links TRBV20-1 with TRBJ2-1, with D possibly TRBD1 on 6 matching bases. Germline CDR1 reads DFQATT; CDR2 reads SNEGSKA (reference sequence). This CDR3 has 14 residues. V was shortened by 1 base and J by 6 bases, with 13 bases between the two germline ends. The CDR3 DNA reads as TGCAGTGCTAGAGCCAGGGGACCCGGCAATGAGCAGTTCTTC. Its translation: CSARARGPGNEQFF.

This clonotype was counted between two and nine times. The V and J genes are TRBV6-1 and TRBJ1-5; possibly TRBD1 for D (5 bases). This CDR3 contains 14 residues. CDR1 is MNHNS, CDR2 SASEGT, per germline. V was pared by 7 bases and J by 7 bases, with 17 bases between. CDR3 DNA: TGTGCCAGCAACAATGGGGGGGTCGGGCAGCCCCAGCATTTT. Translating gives CASNNGGVGQPQHF.

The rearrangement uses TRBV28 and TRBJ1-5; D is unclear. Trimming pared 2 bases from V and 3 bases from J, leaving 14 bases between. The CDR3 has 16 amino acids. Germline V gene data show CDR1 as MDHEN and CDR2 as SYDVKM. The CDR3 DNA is TGTGCCAGCAGTTTACTAGGGAGAGGGTCCAATCAGCCCCAGCATTTT. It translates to CASSLLGRGSNQPQHF.

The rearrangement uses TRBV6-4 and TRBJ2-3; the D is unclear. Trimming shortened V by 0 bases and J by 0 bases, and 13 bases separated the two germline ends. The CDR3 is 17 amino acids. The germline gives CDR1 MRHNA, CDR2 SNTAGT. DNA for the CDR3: TGTGCCAGCAGTGACTCGAACCTCGAGTCGAGCACAGATACGCAGTATTTT. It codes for CASSDSNLESSTDTQYF.

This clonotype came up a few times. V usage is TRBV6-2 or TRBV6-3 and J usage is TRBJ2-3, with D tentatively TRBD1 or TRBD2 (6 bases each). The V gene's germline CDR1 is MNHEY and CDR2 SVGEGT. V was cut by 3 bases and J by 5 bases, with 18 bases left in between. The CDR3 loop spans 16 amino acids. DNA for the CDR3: TGTGCCAGCAGTTATAGGGCTGGCGAGGGGGGAGATACGCAGTATTTT. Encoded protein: CASSYRAGEGGDTQYF.

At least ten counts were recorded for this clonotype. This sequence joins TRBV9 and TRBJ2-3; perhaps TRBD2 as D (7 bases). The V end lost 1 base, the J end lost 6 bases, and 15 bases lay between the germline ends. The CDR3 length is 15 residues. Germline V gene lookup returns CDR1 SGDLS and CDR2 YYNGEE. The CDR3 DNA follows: TGTGCCAGCAGCGTAACCGCGGGGGCCCTGGATACGCAGTATTTT. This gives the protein CASSVTAGALDTQYF.

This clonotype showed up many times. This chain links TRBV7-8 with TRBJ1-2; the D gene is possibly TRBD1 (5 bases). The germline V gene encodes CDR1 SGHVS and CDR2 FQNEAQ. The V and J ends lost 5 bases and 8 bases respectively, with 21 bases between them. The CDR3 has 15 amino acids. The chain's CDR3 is CASSLLTGGKGGYTF. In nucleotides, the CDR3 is TGTGCCAGCAGCCTACTGACGGGGGGGAAGGGCGGCTACACCTTC.

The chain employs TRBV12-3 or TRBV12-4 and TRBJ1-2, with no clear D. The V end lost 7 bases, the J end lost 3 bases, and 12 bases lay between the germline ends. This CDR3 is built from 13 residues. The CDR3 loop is CASNGPGDYGYTF. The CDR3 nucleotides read TGTGCCAGCAACGGTCCGGGAGACTATGGCTACACCTTC.

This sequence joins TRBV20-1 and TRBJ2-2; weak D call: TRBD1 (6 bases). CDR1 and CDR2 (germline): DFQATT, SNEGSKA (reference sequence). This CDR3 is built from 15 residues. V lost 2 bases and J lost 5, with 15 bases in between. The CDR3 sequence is CSARSPGQRTGELFF. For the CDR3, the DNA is TGCAGTGCTAGATCCCCGGGACAAAGAACCGGGGAGCTGTTTTTT.

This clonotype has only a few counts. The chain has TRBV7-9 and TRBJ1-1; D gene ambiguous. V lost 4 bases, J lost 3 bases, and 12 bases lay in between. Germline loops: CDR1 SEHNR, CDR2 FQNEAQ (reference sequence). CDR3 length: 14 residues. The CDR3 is CASSSTRGDTEAFF. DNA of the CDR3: TGTGCCAGCAGCTCGACCCGGGGAGACACTGAAGCTTTCTTT.

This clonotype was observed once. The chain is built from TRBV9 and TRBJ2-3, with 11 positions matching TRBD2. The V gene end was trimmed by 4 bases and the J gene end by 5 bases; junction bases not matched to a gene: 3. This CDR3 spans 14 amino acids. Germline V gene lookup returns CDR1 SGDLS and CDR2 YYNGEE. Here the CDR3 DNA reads TGTGCCAGCAGCCTTGGACTAGCGGGAGATACGCAGTATTTT. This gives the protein CASSLGLAGDTQYF.

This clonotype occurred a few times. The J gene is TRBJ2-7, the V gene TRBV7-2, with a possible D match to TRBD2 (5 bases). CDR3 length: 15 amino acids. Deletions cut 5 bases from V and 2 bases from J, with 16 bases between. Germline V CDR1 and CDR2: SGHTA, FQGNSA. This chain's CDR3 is CASSLGLGSAYEQYF. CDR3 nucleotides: TGTGCCAGCAGCCTTGGACTGGGCTCCGCCTACGAGCAGTACTTC.